These 8 T cell receptor beta chains came from one sample sequenced in a study of blood T cell repertoires in COVID-19. Sequencing was performed with immunoSEQ multiplex PCR; in TCRdb, only in-frame clones are kept and a portion is missing. The table has roughly 170,000 clones, less than 85% seen once; the top ten hold 6% to 8.5%. The sample was peripheral blood. The receptors come from a human donor in a cohort sampled during active COVID-19.

The chain combines TRBV25-1 with TRBJ2-1, with TRBD1 matching 10 bases. Germline CDR1 is MGHDK and CDR2 is SYGVNS. Trimming removed 3 bases from V and 2 bases from J; junction bases left unmatched: 4. This CDR3 contains 16 residues. The CDR3 spells CASSESGTGAYNEQFF. In DNA form, the CDR3 reads TGTGCCAGCAGTGAGTCCGGGACAGGGGCCTACAATGAGCAGTTCTTC. The variable domain in full, with the rest retrieved from reference TRBV25-1 and TRBJ2-1, is EADIYQTPRYLVIGTGKKITLECSQTMGHDKMYWYQQDPGMELHLIHYSYGVNSTEKGDLSSESTVSRIRTEHFPLTLESARPSHTSQYLCASSESGTGAYNEQFFGPGTRLTVL.

J is TRBJ2-1 and V is TRBV11-2; D is possibly TRBD2 (5 bases). The CDR3 consists of 16 residues. V was cut by 7 bases and J by 7 bases, with 23 bases left in between. The germline V gene has CDR1 SGHAT and CDR2 FQNNGV. The CDR3 loop reads CASTPFGIYVANEQFF. The CDR3, as DNA: TGTGCCAGCACCCCATTCGGGATATATGTGGCGAATGAGCAGTTCTTC.

The chain is built from TRBV19 and TRBJ2-5; 13 bases are a match to TRBD2. This CDR3 region has 17 residues. After removal of 5 bases from V and 2 bases from J, the junction contained 8 bases not matched to a gene. The V gene's germline CDR1 is LNHDA and CDR2 SQIVND (reference sequence). As DNA, the CDR3 is TGTGCCAGTAGTCCGGGACTAGCGGGGACATATCAAGAGACCCAGTACTTC. Translating it yields CASSPGLAGTYQETQYF. The variable domain in full, with the rest retrieved from reference TRBV19 and TRBJ2-5, is DGGITQSPKYLFRKEGQNVTLSCEQNLNHDAMYWYRQDPGQGLRLIYYSQIVNDFQKGDIAEGYSVSREKKESFPLTVTSAQKNPTAFYLCASSPGLAGTYQETQYFGPGTRLLVL.

V is TRBV28 and J is TRBJ1-3; D is uncertain. The V gene lost 3 bases and the J gene lost 0 bases, with 6 bases spanning the gap. The CDR3 length is 14 residues. Germline CDR1 is MDHEN and CDR2 is SYDVKM. CDR3 amino acids: CASSFSPSGNTIYF. The CDR3 DNA follows: TGTGCCAGCAGTTTTAGCCCCTCTGGAAACACCATATATTTT.

The J gene is TRBJ1-3, the V gene TRBV10-3; the D gene is possibly TRBD1 (6 bases). CDR1 is ENHRY, CDR2 SYGVKD, per germline. The CDR3 loop spans 16 amino acids. The V end lost 0 bases, the J end lost 3 bases, and 12 bases lay between the germline ends. The CDR3 loop reads CAISESAGVGGNTIYF. In nucleotides, the CDR3 is TGTGCCATCAGTGAGTCGGCAGGGGTAGGTGGAAACACCATATATTTT.

The rearrangement uses TRBV11-2 and TRBJ2-5, with TRBD1 matching over 8 bases. V trimming: 7 bases; J trimming: 1 base; junction bases outside the gene matches: 5. Germline V gene data show CDR1 as SGHAT and CDR2 as FQNNGV. This CDR3 has 14 residues. CDR3 sequence: CASTTGGSQETQYF. CDR3 bases: TGTGCCAGCACCACAGGGGGTTCCCAAGAGACCCAGTACTTC.

The table lists this clone with a few counts. The V and J genes are TRBV2 and TRBJ1-2, with D uncertain. V lost 5 bases to trimming and J lost 1 base, with 5 bases between them. This CDR3 is built from 12 residues. CDR1 and CDR2 (germline): SNHLY, FYNNEI. CDR3: CASSPINYGYTF. CDR3 in DNA: TGTGCCAGCAGTCCTATTAACTATGGCTACACCTTC.

The chain carries TRBV7-2 and TRBJ1-2, with 7 bases fitting TRBD1. This CDR3 has 16 residues. CDR1 and CDR2 from the germline V gene are SGHTA and FQGNSA. After removal of 5 bases from V and 0 bases from J, the junction contained 9 bases not matched to a gene. This CDR3 reads CASSRRTTGTNYGYTF. The CDR3, as DNA: TGTGCCAGCAGCAGGAGAACGACAGGGACTAACTATGGCTACACCTTC.